The rows below give T cell receptor beta chains drawn from one sample of a study of CD8 T cells in Susac syndrome. From the immunoSEQ multiplex PCR reads, TCRdb called clonotypes with MiXCR, one entry per CDR3 protein. The table has approximately 200,000 distinct CDR3 sequences, roughly 96% seen once; the top ten hold around 0.085%. The sample was CD4+ T cells from PBMCs. The receptors stem from a human donor with multiple sclerosis. Each CDR3 is given with its conserved first and last residue. A D gene is named only where the DNA matches it firmly. Only some rows state a clone size, as once, few, many or a class for expanded clones.

v_gene: TRBV18; j_gene: TRBJ2-5; abundance: once; d_gene: .; CDR3aa: CASLGSEVETQYF; CDR3nt: TGTGCCAGCCTCGGGAGCGAGGTAGAGACCCAGTACTTC
v_gene: TRBV5-1; j_gene: TRBJ1-1; abundance: .; d_gene: TRBD1; CDR3aa: CASSYDRAVTEAFF; CDR3nt: TGCGCCAGCAGCTACGACAGGGCAGTCACTGAAGCTTTCTTT
v_gene: TRBV4-2; j_gene: TRBJ2-5; abundance: .; d_gene: .; CDR3aa: CASSLTLGGETQYF; CDR3nt: TGTGCCAGCAGCCTGACCCTAGGGGGTGAGACCCAGTACTTC
v_gene: TRBV7-2; j_gene: TRBJ2-7; abundance: .; d_gene: .; CDR3aa: CASSLVSLGARGEQYF; CDR3nt: TGTGCCAGCAGCTTAGTCTCCTTAGGGGCTAGGGGCGAGCAGTACTTC
v_gene: TRBV11-2; j_gene: TRBJ1-2; abundance: .; d_gene: .; CDR3aa: CASSPGVRGGYTF; CDR3nt: TGTGCCAGCAGCCCCGGGGTCCGAGGGGGCTACACCTTC
v_gene: TRBV9; j_gene: TRBJ2-5; abundance: .; d_gene: .; CDR3aa: CASSRRSVEETQYF; CDR3nt: TGTGCCAGCAGCCGTCGTAGTGTTGAAGAGACCCAGTACTTC
v_gene: TRBV20-1; j_gene: TRBJ2-3; abundance: .; d_gene: .; CDR3aa: CSATSTGDTQYF; CDR3nt: TGCAGTGCCACCTCTACTGGGGATACGCAGTATTTT
v_gene: TRBV30; j_gene: TRBJ2-5; abundance: .; d_gene: .; CDR3aa: CAWRIDVQYF; CDR3nt: TGTGCCTGGAGGATCGATGTCCAGTACTTC
v_gene: TRBV6-1; j_gene: TRBJ2-5; abundance: .; d_gene: .; CDR3aa: CASSAGTWNLETQYF; CDR3nt: TGTGCCAGCAGCGCCGGGACATGGAACTTGGAGACCCAGTACTTC
v_gene: TRBV27; j_gene: TRBJ2-7; abundance: .; d_gene: .; CDR3aa: CASSKVPGTYEQYF; CDR3nt: TGTGCCAGCAGTAAAGTCCCGGGGACCTACGAGCAGTACTTC
v_gene: TRBV24-1; j_gene: TRBJ2-3; abundance: .; d_gene: .; CDR3aa: CATSPAGTVTDTQYF; CDR3nt: TGTGCCACCAGCCCCGCCGGGACGGTCACAGATACGCAGTATTTT
v_gene: TRBV9; j_gene: TRBJ2-1; abundance: .; d_gene: .; CDR3aa: CASSVGGDDEQFF; CDR3nt: TGTGCCAGCAGCGTGGGGGGCGATGATGAGCAGTTCTTC
v_gene: TRBV18; j_gene: TRBJ1-5; abundance: .; d_gene: .; CDR3aa: CASSPPRGGNQPQHF; CDR3nt: TGTGCCAGCTCACCACCGAGAGGAGGCAATCAGCCCCAGCATTTT
v_gene: TRBV29-1; j_gene: TRBJ1-4; abundance: .; d_gene: .; CDR3aa: CSAVGNEKLFF; CDR3nt: TGCAGCGCTGTAGGAAATGAAAAACTGTTTTTT
v_gene: TRBV29-1; j_gene: TRBJ2-3; abundance: .; d_gene: .; CDR3aa: CSVVIRRSTDTQYF; CDR3nt: TGCAGCGTTGTTATAAGGAGGAGCACAGATACGCAGTATTTT
v_gene: TRBV7-2; j_gene: TRBJ2-4; abundance: .; d_gene: TRBD1; CDR3aa: CAIQGAVPKNIQYF; CDR3nt: TGTGCCATCCAGGGGGCCGTCCCCAAAAACATTCAGTACTTC
v_gene: TRBV24-1; j_gene: TRBJ2-5; abundance: .; d_gene: TRBD1; CDR3aa: CATSDSAVGQGETQYF; CDR3nt: TGTGCCACCAGTGATTCCGCCGTTGGACAGGGAGAGACCCAGTACTTC
v_gene: TRBV3-1; j_gene: TRBJ1-3; abundance: .; d_gene: .; CDR3aa: CASSQGRTPGNTIYF; CDR3nt: TGTGCCAGCAGCCAAGGAAGGACACCTGGAAACACCATATATTTT
v_gene: TRBV29-1; j_gene: TRBJ2-3; abundance: .; d_gene: .; CDR3aa: CSVEDNGDTQYF; CDR3nt: TGCAGCGTTGAAGATAATGGCGATACGCAGTATTTT
v_gene: TRBV29-1; j_gene: TRBJ2-2; abundance: .; d_gene: .; CDR3aa: CSVVPPETGELFF; CDR3nt: TGCAGCGTCGTACCCCCGGAGACCGGGGAGCTGTTTTTT
v_gene: TRBV27; j_gene: TRBJ1-2; abundance: .; d_gene: .; CDR3aa: CASSSGWYTF; CDR3nt: TGTGCCAGCAGTTCGGGGTGGTATACCTTC
v_gene: TRBV5-1; j_gene: TRBJ2-7; abundance: .; d_gene: TRBD1; CDR3aa: CASSLARGDRAGEQYF; CDR3nt: TGCGCCAGCAGCTTGGCCCGGGGGGACAGGGCGGGAGAGCAGTACTTC
v_gene: TRBV30; j_gene: TRBJ1-4; abundance: .; d_gene: .; CDR3aa: CAWRESGLMSGKLFF; CDR3nt: TGTGCCTGGAGGGAATCGGGACTAATGTCCGGAAAACTGTTTTTT
v_gene: TRBV20-1; j_gene: TRBJ2-5; abundance: .; d_gene: .; CDR3aa: CSARKETQYF; CDR3nt: TGCAGTGCTAGGAAGGAGACCCAGTACTTC
v_gene: TRBV9; j_gene: TRBJ2-2; abundance: .; d_gene: .; CDR3aa: CASSVEGGRELFF; CDR3nt: TGTGCCAGCAGCGTAGAGGGAGGAAGGGAGCTGTTTTTT
v_gene: TRBV5-1; j_gene: TRBJ1-5; abundance: .; d_gene: TRBD1; CDR3aa: CASSLTGGAEPQHF; CDR3nt: TGCGCCAGCAGCTTGACAGGGGGCGCAGAGCCCCAGCATTTT
v_gene: TRBV29-1; j_gene: TRBJ2-1; abundance: .; d_gene: TRBD1; CDR3aa: CSGSGTGSWEQFF; CDR3nt: TGCAGCGGTTCCGGGACAGGGAGCTGGGAGCAGTTCTTC
v_gene: TRBV6-5; j_gene: TRBJ2-7; abundance: .; d_gene: TRBD2; CDR3aa: CASSYGEGPYEQYF; CDR3nt: TGTGCCAGCAGTTACGGGGAGGGACCCTACGAGCAGTACTTC
v_gene: TRBV20-1; j_gene: TRBJ2-5; abundance: .; d_gene: TRBD1; CDR3aa: CSARFPTGEETQYF; CDR3nt: TGCAGTGCTAGATTCCCCACAGGGGAAGAGACCCAGTACTTC
v_gene: TRBV20-1; j_gene: TRBJ2-3; abundance: .; d_gene: .; CDR3aa: CSAPVGGRTDTQYF; CDR3nt: TGCAGTGCCCCCGTTGGGGGGCGAACAGATACGCAGTATTTT
v_gene: TRBV3-1; j_gene: TRBJ2-7; abundance: .; d_gene: .; CDR3aa: CASSQDLSEQYF; CDR3nt: TGTGCCAGCAGCCAAGATTTATCCGAGCAGTACTTC
v_gene: TRBV27; j_gene: TRBJ2-5; abundance: once; d_gene: .; CDR3aa: CASSSPPRYETQYF; CDR3nt: TGTGCCAGCAGTTCTCCACCGCGGTATGAGACCCAGTACTTC
v_gene: TRBV24-1; j_gene: TRBJ2-1; abundance: .; d_gene: TRBD1; CDR3aa: CATSGGTGGGNEQFF; CDR3nt: TGTGCCACCAGTGGAGGAACAGGGGGCGGGAATGAGCAGTTCTTC
v_gene: TRBV4-2; j_gene: TRBJ1-2; abundance: .; d_gene: TRBD1; CDR3aa: CASSQLTDRQGADYGYTF; CDR3nt: TGTGCCAGCAGCCAACTCACGGACCGACAGGGGGCGGACTATGGCTACACCTTC
v_gene: TRBV3-1; j_gene: TRBJ2-2; abundance: .; d_gene: .; CDR3aa: CASSQDGGFGELFF; CDR3nt: TGTGCCAGCAGCCAAGATGGAGGCTTCGGGGAGCTGTTTTTT
v_gene: TRBV20-1; j_gene: TRBJ1-2; abundance: .; d_gene: TRBD1; CDR3aa: CSADRGMGYGYTF; CDR3nt: TGCAGTGCAGACAGGGGGATGGGGTATGGCTACACCTTC
v_gene: TRBV7-9; j_gene: TRBJ1-3; abundance: .; d_gene: .; CDR3aa: CASSPFDGYPSGNTIYF; CDR3nt: TGTGCCAGCAGCCCCTTTGACGGATACCCCTCTGGAAACACCATATATTTT
v_gene: TRBV29-1; j_gene: TRBJ2-3; abundance: .; d_gene: TRBD2; CDR3aa: CSVGTSGDTQYF; CDR3nt: TGCAGCGTCGGGACTAGCGGGGATACGCAGTATTTT
v_gene: TRBV4-2; j_gene: TRBJ2-3; abundance: .; d_gene: TRBD2; CDR3aa: CASSPLSGGGTDTQYF; CDR3nt: TGTGCCAGCAGCCCCCTGAGCGGGGGGGGCACAGATACGCAGTATTTT
v_gene: TRBV2; j_gene: TRBJ2-5; abundance: .; d_gene: .; CDR3aa: CASSVDQGGGQETQYF; CDR3nt: TGTGCCAGCAGTGTGGATCAGGGAGGCGGACAAGAGACCCAGTACTTC
v_gene: TRBV29-1; j_gene: TRBJ1-2; abundance: .; d_gene: .; CDR3aa: CSVEETSRYGYTF; CDR3nt: TGCAGCGTTGAAGAAACCTCCCGGTATGGCTACACCTTC
v_gene: TRBV12-3/TRBV12-4; j_gene: TRBJ1-2; abundance: .; d_gene: .; CDR3aa: CASSFTSRGYTF; CDR3nt: TGTGCCAGCAGTTTTACGTCGCGGGGCTACACCTTC
v_gene: TRBV3-1; j_gene: TRBJ2-1; abundance: .; d_gene: .; CDR3aa: CASSQSAPGGQFF; CDR3nt: TGTGCCAGCAGCCAGAGCGCCCCCGGTGGGCAGTTCTTC
v_gene: TRBV19; j_gene: TRBJ2-1; abundance: .; d_gene: .; CDR3aa: CASSGQTYNEQFF; CDR3nt: TGTGCCAGTAGTGGACAAACCTACAATGAGCAGTTCTTC
v_gene: TRBV2; j_gene: TRBJ2-7; abundance: .; d_gene: .; CDR3aa: CASRGITYEQYF; CDR3nt: TGTGCCAGCAGGGGGATTACCTACGAGCAGTACTTC
v_gene: TRBV6-2/TRBV6-3; j_gene: TRBJ2-2; abundance: .; d_gene: .; CDR3aa: CASSAITGELFF; CDR3nt: TGTGCCAGCAGTGCTATAACCGGGGAGCTGTTTTTT
v_gene: TRBV4-1; j_gene: TRBJ1-2; abundance: .; d_gene: .; CDR3aa: CASSQDWGAYGYTF; CDR3nt: TGCGCCAGCAGCCAAGACTGGGGGGCTTACGGCTACACCTTC
v_gene: TRBV29-1; j_gene: TRBJ1-2; abundance: .; d_gene: .; CDR3aa: CSVDKQGYGYTF; CDR3nt: TGCAGCGTTGATAAGCAGGGGTATGGCTACACCTTC
v_gene: TRBV9; j_gene: TRBJ2-1; abundance: .; d_gene: TRBD2; CDR3aa: CASSVVSGRARNEQFF; CDR3nt: TGTGCCAGCAGCGTAGTAAGCGGGAGGGCCCGGAATGAGCAGTTCTTC
v_gene: TRBV4-2; j_gene: TRBJ1-5; abundance: .; d_gene: .; CDR3aa: CASSQERTNQPQHF; CDR3nt: TGTGCCAGCAGCCAAGAAAGGACGAATCAGCCCCAGCATTTT
v_gene: TRBV4-1; j_gene: TRBJ2-5; abundance: once; d_gene: .; CDR3aa: CASSQDSLGTQYF; CDR3nt: TGCGCCAGCAGCCAAGATTCCCTCGGGACCCAGTACTTC
v_gene: TRBV7-3; j_gene: TRBJ2-2; abundance: .; d_gene: .; CDR3aa: CASSARTTGELFF; CDR3nt: TGTGCCAGCAGCGCCAGAACCACCGGGGAGCTGTTTTTT
v_gene: TRBV18; j_gene: TRBJ1-1; abundance: .; d_gene: TRBD1; CDR3aa: CASSPNTGVATEAFF; CDR3nt: TGTGCCAGCTCACCTAATACAGGGGTGGCGACTGAAGCTTTCTTT